The 30 T cell receptor beta chains in this list originate from one sample, sequenced in a study of T-cell memory formation after mild COVID-19. TCRdb itself ran the 5' RACE reads through MiXCR, one entry per CDR3 protein. The repertoire holds roughly 500,000 distinct CDR3 sequences, with 20% as singletons. Sequenced sample: PBMCs or a T cell subset sorted from them (not recorded which). These TCRs come from an adult woman who had mild COVID-19 (a few samples of this study predate the infection). Cell type and time point are not known.

The genes are TRBV7-6 and TRBJ1-4; 8 nucleotides line up with TRBD1. The CDR3 is 15 amino acids. The trim removed 5 bases at V and 7 bases at J, leaving 9 bases unmatched. The V gene's germline CDR1 is SGHVS and CDR2 FNYEAQ. CDR3 DNA sequence: TGTGCCAGCAGCAAACAGGACAGGGAGGGTGAAAAACTGTTTTTT. Its protein product is CASSKQDREGEKLFF.

The V call is TRBV6-5, the J call TRBJ2-1; no firm D call. Germline CDR1 reads MNHEY; CDR2 reads SVGAGI. V gave up 0 bases and J gave up 6 bases, with 9 bases separating them. The CDR3 is 14 amino acids. CDR3 sequence (DNA): TGTGCCAGCAGTTACTCGTGGAATTCCAATGAGCAGTTCTTC. Encoded protein: CASSYSWNSNEQFF.

This clonotype has at least ten counts. This chain uses TRBV27 with TRBJ1-1; TRBD1 matches 8 bases. Unmatched junction bases numbered 11, after V lost 2 bases and J lost 0 bases. CDR1 is MNHEY, CDR2 SMNVEV, per germline (reference sequence). CDR3 length equals 18 residues. CDR3 DNA: TGTGCCAGCAGTTTAACAGGGGGATCCCTCATCCTGAACACTGAAGCTTTCTTT. Its protein product is CASSLTGGSLILNTEAFF.

This clonotype was seen a handful of times. This chain joins TRBV6-6 and TRBJ2-1, with D perhaps TRBD2 (5 bases). Trimming shortened V by 2 bases and J by 9 bases, and 8 bases separated the two germline ends. This CDR3 has 12 residues. CDR1 is MNHNY, CDR2 SVGAGI, per germline (reference sequence). The CDR3 region is CASSYRRGEQFF. CDR3 nucleotides: TGTGCCAGCAGTTACCGACGGGGTGAGCAGTTCTTC.

The chain employs TRBV4-1 and TRBJ2-3, with 7 bases lining up with TRBD1. CDR1 and CDR2 (germline): MGHRA, YSYEKL. Trimming at V came to 3 bases and at J to 7 bases, leaving 7 bases not matched to a gene. The CDR3 runs to 14 residues. DNA of the CDR3: TGCGCCAGCAGCCAGCCTGGACAGGCCCATACGCAGTATTTT. This codes for CASSQPGQAHTQYF.

The sample holds many counts of this clonotype. Here the CDR3 reads CASSLGPPAEQYF. CDR3 nucleotide sequence: TGTGCCAGCAGCTTAGGACCTCCGGCCGAGCAGTACTTC. The V and J genes are TRBV7-9 and TRBJ2-7; D is uncertain. The CDR3 covers 13 residues. V lost 1 base, J lost 6 bases, and 10 bases lay in between. Germline CDR1 reads SEHNR; CDR2 reads FQNEAQ (reference sequence).

This clonotype has at least ten counts. The chain couples TRBV20-1 to TRBJ2-7, with 7 positions matching TRBD2. This CDR3 is built from 15 residues. The V gene's germline CDR1 is DFQATT and CDR2 SNEGSKA (reference sequence). After removal of 3 bases from V and 3 bases from J, the junction contained 11 bases not matched to a gene. Here the CDR3 reads CSASILSGINYEQYF. The CDR3 region has the DNA TGCAGTGCTAGCATTTTAAGCGGGATAAACTACGAGCAGTACTTC.

This clonotype was picked up a small number of times. The V and J genes are TRBV6-5 and TRBJ2-7; 9 nucleotides line up with TRBD1. The CDR3 length is 15 residues. Germline V gives CDR1 MNHEY, CDR2 SVGAGI. V lost 5 bases to trimming and J lost 4 bases; unmatched junction nucleotides: 9. CDR3 DNA sequence: TGTGCCAGCAGTGCCCCCGGGACAGGGAGATACGAGCAGTACTTC. Its protein product is CASSAPGTGRYEQYF.

The genes are TRBV7-6 and TRBJ2-5, with D perhaps TRBD2 (5 bases). Trimming took off 5 bases at V and 3 bases at J, with 16 bases between the two ends. CDR1 and CDR2 from the germline V gene are SGHVS and FNYEAQ. This CDR3 region has 15 residues. DNA for the CDR3: TGTGCCAGCAGCCCTAAGATAGCGTATGAAGAGACCCAGTACTTC. As protein: CASSPKIAYEETQYF. The complete variable domain, with remaining parts taken from reference TRBV7-6 and TRBJ2-5, reads GAGVSQSPRYKVTKRGQDVALRCDPISGHVSLYWYRQALGQGPEFLTYFNYEAQQDKSGLPNDRFSAERPEGSISTLTIQRTEQRDSAMYRCASSPKIAYEETQYFGPGTRLLVL.

CDR3 nucleotides: TGTGCCAGCAGCTTCCAGGGAGAAGCTTTCTTT. Translating it yields CASSFQGEAFF. The chain is built from TRBV7-9 and TRBJ1-1, with D possibly matching TRBD1 (5 bases). The germline V and J ends were trimmed by 3 bases and 8 bases, with 7 bases remaining between them. The CDR3 consists of 11 residues. Germline CDR1 SEHNR, CDR2 FQNEAQ (reference sequence).

This clonotype was counted many times. The chain combines TRBV6-2 or TRBV6-3 with TRBJ2-1; 9 bases line up with TRBD2. After removal of 0 bases from V and 5 bases from J, the junction contained 2 bases not matched to a gene. This CDR3 is built from 15 residues. The germline V gene has CDR1 MNHEY and CDR2 SVGEGT. Here the CDR3 reads CASSYSGLADNEQFF. The CDR3 nucleotides read TGTGCCAGCAGTTACTCGGGACTAGCCGACAATGAGCAGTTCTTC.

This chain joins TRBV20-1 and TRBJ2-1; a possible D gene is TRBD2 (7 bases). The V and J ends lost 4 bases and 9 bases respectively, with 22 bases between them. This CDR3 is 15 amino acids long. Germline CDR1 reads DFQATT; CDR2 reads SNEGSKA (reference sequence). The CDR3 DNA is TGCAGTGCTATCAGGGGACGCGGGAGAGGCGGTGAGCAGTTCTTC. Its translation is CSAIRGRGRGGEQFF.

This clonotype was counted between two and nine times. V usage is TRBV7-6 and J usage is TRBJ2-7; the match to TRBD2 covers 7 bases. Germline trimming cut 5 bases from V and 2 bases from J; bases unmatched to any gene: 6. CDR1 is SGHVS, CDR2 FNYEAQ, per germline. The CDR3 length is 14 residues. The CDR3 reads CASSPPTSPYEQYF. For the CDR3, the DNA is TGTGCCAGCAGCCCCCCGACTAGCCCCTACGAGCAGTACTTC.

The chain links TRBV7-2 to TRBJ1-1; 7 nucleotides align to TRBD1. CDR3 length equals 15 residues. Trimming took 6 bases from V and 0 from J; bases not matched to a gene: 7. Germline CDR1 SGHTA, CDR2 FQGNSA. CDR3 coding DNA: TGTGCCAGCAGATCCGGGACAGCAATGAACACTGAAGCTTTCTTT. Encoded protein: CASRSGTAMNTEAFF.

This clonotype has only a few counts. V and J are TRBV5-1 and TRBJ2-5; TRBD2 aligns across 9 bases. The CDR3 covers 17 residues. Trimming cost V 4 bases and J 1 base; bases outside gene matches: 11. Per the germline V gene, CDR1 is SGHRS and CDR2 is YFSETQ. The CDR3 is CASSPHYGTSPQETQYF. In DNA, the CDR3 is TGCGCCAGCAGCCCCCACTACGGGACTAGCCCCCAAGAGACCCAGTACTTC.

The chain joins TRBV3-1 to TRBJ2-7; 9 bases agree with TRBD2. V was pared by 2 bases and J by 1 base, with 15 bases of the junction left unmatched. This CDR3 is built from 19 residues. Germline values: CDR1 LGHDT, CDR2 YNNKEL (reference sequence). The CDR3: CASSQKSGGSVPWSYEQYF. CDR3 nucleotide sequence: TGTGCCAGCAGCCAAAAAAGCGGGGGGAGTGTCCCCTGGTCCTACGAGCAGTACTTC.

This clonotype occurred many times. This chain joins TRBV30 and TRBJ2-3; D tentatively reads TRBD1 or TRBD2 (5 bases each). The V and J ends lost 5 bases and 4 bases respectively, with 16 bases between them. The CDR3 contains 14 residues. Germline CDR1 is GTSNPN and CDR2 is SVGIG (reference sequence). The CDR3 loop reads CAWVSQGEADTQYF. The DNA of the CDR3 is TGTGCCTGGGTTAGTCAGGGAGAAGCAGATACGCAGTATTTT.

The table lists this clonotype with a few counts. V is TRBV6-5 and J is TRBJ2-7, with D maybe TRBD1 (5 bases). This CDR3 has 15 amino acids. The V and J ends lost 0 bases and 0 bases respectively, with 9 bases between them. Germline V CDR1 and CDR2: MNHEY, SVGAGI. The DNA of the CDR3 is TGTGCCAGCAGTTACTCGTGGCAGGGCTCCTACGAGCAGTACTTC. This translates into CASSYSWQGSYEQYF.

This clonotype was observed many times. The chain couples TRBV5-4 to TRBJ2-1, with D maybe TRBD2 (6 bases). The germline V gene encodes CDR1 SGHNT and CDR2 YYREEE (reference sequence). Trimming removed 4 bases from V and 14 bases from J, with 19 bases in between. CDR3 length: 13 amino acids. DNA for the CDR3: TGTGCCAGCAGCGGGCCGGAGGGCCGGGGGAAGTTCTTC. Encoded protein: CASSGPEGRGKFF.

This clonotype showed up many times. Compared with germline, one end of the junction differs, possibly owing to a read error. The V gene is TRBV12-3 or TRBV12-4, the J gene TRBJ1-1; weak D call: TRBD1 (5 bases). The CDR3 loop spans 13 amino acids. The CDR3: CASSPGTNTEAFF. CDR3 DNA: TGCGCCAGCAGTCCTGGGACGAACACTGAAGCTTTCTTT.

The chain has TRBV12-3 or TRBV12-4 and TRBJ2-1, with 7 bases fitting TRBD1. V lost 6 bases to trimming and J lost 8 bases; unmatched junction nucleotides: 7. CDR3 length: 13 amino acids. CDR3 bases: TGTGCCAGCAGCCTGACAGGGACGGATGAGCAGTTCTTC. Its protein product is CASSLTGTDEQFF.

This clonotype has just a few counts. For the CDR3, the DNA is TGTGCCAGCAGAAGCGGGAGCGAGAGGGGCACAGATACGCAGTATTTT. Its translation: CASRSGSERGTDTQYF. The chain recombines TRBV5-4 with TRBJ2-3; 8 nucleotides align to TRBD2. CDR3 length equals 16 residues. The V segment lost 5 bases and the J segment 1 base; nucleotides outside the gene matches: 9. CDR1 and CDR2 (germline): SGHNT, YYREEE (reference sequence). Together with reference TRBV5-4 and TRBJ2-3, the CDR3 gives the full variable domain: ETGVTQSPTHLIKTRGQQVTLRCSSQSGHNTVSWYQQALGQGPQFIFQYYREEENGRGNFPPRFSGLQFPNYSSELNVNALELDDSALYLCASRSGSERGTDTQYFGPGTRLTVL.

The chain recombines TRBV7-9 with TRBJ2-5, with 9 bases fitting TRBD1. The ends lost 5 bases at V and 5 bases at J; junction bases unmatched: 6. Germline lookup yields CDR1 SEHNR and CDR2 FQNEAQ (reference sequence). The CDR3 runs 14 residues. In DNA, the CDR3 is TGTGCCAGCAGCGCCGGGACAGGGCACGAGACCCAGTACTTC. Encoded protein: CASSAGTGHETQYF. The variable domain in full, completed from reference TRBV7-9 and TRBJ2-5, reads DTGVSQNPRHKITKRGQNVTFRCDPISEHNRLYWYRQTLGQGPEFLTYFQNEAQLEKSRLLSDRFSAERPKGSFSTLEIQRTEQGDSAMYLCASSAGTGHETQYFGPGTRLLVL.

This clonotype was seen only a few times. The chain combines TRBV12-3 or TRBV12-4 with TRBJ2-7, with 7 bases identical to TRBD2. With V trimmed by 7 bases and J by 0 bases, 9 bases remained unmatched. This CDR3 has 15 amino acids. The CDR3 coding sequence is TGTGCCAGCAAATTAGCGGGTCATTTCTCCTACGAGCAGTACTTC. As protein: CASKLAGHFSYEQYF.

A single count supports this clonotype. The chain's CDR3 is CASNPGTATNEKLFF. The CDR3 bases are TGTGCCAGCAACCCCGGGACAGCAACTAATGAAAAACTGTTTTTT. The gene calls are TRBV5-5 and TRBJ1-4, with 7 bases that match TRBD1. Germline V lookup: CDR1 SGHKS, CDR2 YYEKEE (reference sequence). The V gene end was trimmed by 6 bases and the J gene end by 0 bases; junction bases not matched to a gene: 5. The CDR3 extends over 15 amino acids.

This rearrangement joins TRBV20-1 to TRBJ2-5; D is uncertain. Trimming stripped 0 bases from V and 3 bases from J, with 11 bases between. Germline values: CDR1 DFQATT, CDR2 SNEGSKA (reference sequence). The CDR3 totals 14 residues. CDR3 bases: TGCAGTGCTAGAGATCCGGGCCGAAAAGAGACCCAGTACTTC. Translation: CSARDPGRKETQYF.

This clonotype was seen only a few times. The chain recombines TRBV20-1 with TRBJ2-1, with 12 bases fitting TRBD1. This CDR3 has 17 residues. Trimming took 3 bases from V and 8 from J; bases not matched to a gene: 14. The germline V gene encodes CDR1 DFQATT and CDR2 SNEGSKA (reference sequence). CDR3 nucleotides: TGCAGTGCTAGCGGGGGGACAGGGGGCTTAGAGGTTGATGAGCAGTTCTTC. This gives the protein CSASGGTGGLEVDEQFF.

This chain links TRBV19 with TRBJ2-1, with a tentative D call TRBD2 (5 bases). The length of the CDR3 is 15 residues. Trimming left V 3 bases short and J 3 bases short, with 12 bases between. Per the germline V gene, CDR1 is LNHDA and CDR2 is SQIVND (reference sequence). Written as DNA, the CDR3 is TGTGCCAGTAGTATGAAACCCCGGGACTACAATGAGCAGTTCTTC. It is translated as CASSMKPRDYNEQFF.

The rearrangement links TRBV11-3 to TRBJ2-2; 8 nucleotides match TRBD2. The CDR3 runs 19 residues. Looked up from germline, CDR1 is SGHNT and CDR2 is YENEEA. V lost 0 bases and J lost 1; bases outside the gene matches: 10. CDR3 in DNA: TGTGCCAGCAGCTTAGAGGGTTGGGCGGGAGGCCAGAACACCGGGGAGCTGTTTTTT. This sequence encodes CASSLEGWAGGQNTGELFF.

V is TRBV6-5 and J is TRBJ1-2; no clear D gene. This CDR3 region has 15 residues. V dropped 5 bases and J dropped 3 bases, with 16 bases sitting between them. Germline assignment: CDR1 MNHEY and CDR2 SVGAGI. DNA for the CDR3: TGTGCCAGCAGTGAGTACTCGTGGTCGGACTATGGCTACACCTTC. This sequence encodes CASSEYSWSDYGYTF.